Listed here are 28 T cell receptor beta chains from one sample, sequenced in a study of identical twins. Each CDR3 protein gets one entry after TCRdb re-called the 5' RACE reads with MiXCR. The table has hundreds of thousands of distinct CDR3 sequences, around an eighth seen once; the top ten hold about 1.5%. These data were likewise used in another study, on yellow fever vaccine responses in identical twins.

Sequencing used PBMCs. Receptor source: a woman younger than 35 in good health.

This clonotype has ten or more counts. J is TRBJ2-6 and V is TRBV27, with D possibly matching TRBD2 (5 bases). The germline gives CDR1 MNHEY, CDR2 SMNVEV (reference sequence). The CDR3 has 15 amino acids. V was cut by 4 bases and J by 1 base, with 8 bases left in between. CDR3 sequence reads: CASSSRGSGANVLTF. DNA of the CDR3: TGTGCCAGCAGTTCTCGAGGGTCTGGGGCCAACGTCCTGACTTTC. The full variable domain, rest sourced from reference TRBV27 and TRBJ2-6, is EAQVTQNPRYLITVTGKKLTVTCSQNMNHEYMSWYRQDPGLGLRQIYYSMNVEVTDKGDVPEGYKVSRKEKRNFPLILESPSPNQTSLYFCASSSRGSGANVLTFGAGSRLTVL.

This clonotype occurred a few times. The genes are TRBV6-5 and TRBJ2-3; possibly TRBD2 for D (6 bases). CDR1 and CDR2 (germline): MNHEY, SVGAGI. This CDR3 is built from 13 residues. V was cut by 0 bases and J by 10 bases, with 11 bases left in between. CDR3 in DNA: TGTGCCAGCAGTTACTCGTTCGGGGAGGCGCAGTATTTT. Translated: CASSYSFGEAQYF.

The rearrangement joins TRBV7-8 to TRBJ2-4; no reliable D call. The CDR3 is made up of 15 amino acids. Between the trimmed V and J ends, which lost 1 base and 10 bases, there was a span of 17 bases. Germline-derived CDR1 and CDR2 are SGHVS and FQNEAQ. Here the CDR3 DNA reads TGTGCCAGCAGCTTAGGAGTCCTCTCGCGAGGTATTCAGTACTTC. Protein: CASSLGVLSRGIQYF.

The chain has TRBV4-1 and TRBJ2-1; 10 nucleotides line up with TRBD1. Germline V gene data show CDR1 as MGHRA and CDR2 as YSYEKL. CDR3 length: 15 residues. The V gene end was trimmed by 1 base and the J gene end by 9 bases; junction bases not matched to a gene: 6. The CDR3 DNA reads as TGCGCCAGCAGCCAAGTGGGGGGACAGGGGTTTGAGCAGTTCTTC. Translation: CASSQVGGQGFEQFF.

This clonotype was observed a single time. The chain is built from TRBV2 and TRBJ2-7; D ambiguous. Germline lookup yields CDR1 SNHLY and CDR2 FYNNEI. The CDR3 is 11 amino acids. Trimming left V 8 bases short and J 4 bases short, with 9 bases between. The CDR3 loop is CASAKEYEQYV. DNA for the CDR3: TGTGCCAGCGCGAAAGAATACGAGCAGTACGTC.

This clonotype appeared many times. The chain joins TRBV5-1 to TRBJ2-7, with D perhaps given as TRBD1 or TRBD2 (5 bases each). Germline values: CDR1 SGHRS, CDR2 YFSETQ. Between the trimmed V and J ends, which lost 2 bases and 4 bases, there was a span of 16 bases. The CDR3 runs to 15 residues. The CDR3 DNA reads as TGCGCCAGCAGCTTCGGGACCGAGGGGTTTTACGAGCAGTACGTC. Amino acids: CASSFGTEGFYEQYV.

This chain connects TRBV5-1 to TRBJ2-5; maybe TRBD2 (7 bases). This CDR3 has 16 amino acids. Germline loops: CDR1 SGHRS, CDR2 YFSETQ. The V end lost 0 bases, the J end lost 1 base, and 13 bases lay between the germline ends. DNA of the CDR3: TGCGCCAGCAGCTTGGGGGGGGGGCCAGTCCAAGAGACCCAGTACTTC. Protein product: CASSLGGGPVQETQYF.

This chain joins TRBV6-1 and TRBJ1-6; D not certain. This CDR3 is 16 amino acids long. V lost 5 bases and J 5 bases, leaving 16 bases between the germline ends. Germline assignment: CDR1 MNHNS and CDR2 SASEGT. The CDR3 DNA sequence: TGTGCCAGCAGTCCCGTGGGGAGCAAGAATAATTCACCCCTCCACTTT. Protein product: CASSPVGSKNNSPLHF.

A few counts support this clonotype. For the CDR3, the DNA is TGCGCCAGCAGCAAGGGGACTAGCGGGAGTGGATACAATGAGCAGTTCTTC. Amino acid sequence: CASSKGTSGSGYNEQFF. This chain connects TRBV5-1 to TRBJ2-1; 14 nucleotides align to TRBD2. The CDR3 runs 17 residues. Germline V gene data show CDR1 as SGHRS and CDR2 as YFSETQ. The junction had 7 bases not matched to a gene; V was cut back by 4 bases and J by 4 bases.

The chain is built from TRBV15 and TRBJ1-5; D unclear. The CDR3 spans 13 residues. CDR1 LNHNV and CDR2 YYDKDF come from the germline V gene (reference sequence). Between the trimmed V and J ends, which lost 1 base and 7 bases, there was a span of 8 bases. The CDR3 sequence: CATSRVGDQPQHF. CDR3 coding DNA: TGTGCCACCAGCAGAGTTGGCGACCAGCCCCAGCATTTT.

This clonotype was recorded at least ten times. The chain joins TRBV27 to TRBJ1-1; TRBD1 might be the D (5 bases). The germline gives CDR1 MNHEY, CDR2 SMNVEV (reference sequence). The CDR3 contains 15 residues. V lost 2 bases to trimming and J lost 10 bases, with 20 bases between them. CDR3 region: CASSLDPRVTGRAFF. The CDR3 nucleotides read TGTGCCAGCAGTTTAGACCCCAGGGTAACCGGGAGAGCTTTCTTT.

This clonotype was seen once. CDR3: CASRGCADSTDTQYF. The CDR3 DNA is TGCGCCAGCAGGGGCTGCGCGGATAGCACAGATACGCAGTATTTT. The chain combines TRBV5-1 with TRBJ2-3, with D unclear. Trimming shortened V by 5 bases and J by 0 bases, and 13 bases separated the two germline ends. The CDR3 consists of 15 residues. Germline CDR1 reads SGHRS; CDR2 reads YFSETQ.

In its sample, this clonotype was seen a few times. V usage is TRBV28 and J usage is TRBJ1-3, with TRBD1 as a possible D gene (6 bases). Germline V gene sequence: CDR1 MDHEN, CDR2 SYDVKM. The CDR3 sequence is 14 residues long. Trimming removed 6 bases at V and 4 bases at J, with 13 bases between. Written as DNA, the CDR3 is TGTGCCAGCAGCTTGGGGGCGTTCGGAAACACCATATATTTT. It specifies CASSLGAFGNTIYF. Looking up the rest from reference TRBV28 and TRBJ1-3 gives the full variable domain: DVKVTQSSRYLVKRTGEKVFLECVQDMDHENMFWYRQDPGLGLRLIYFSYDVKMKEKGDIPEGYSVSREKKERFSLILESASTNQTSMYLCASSLGAFGNTIYFGEGSWLTVV.

This clonotype was seen just once. The CDR3 ends on some other residue instead of the conserved phenylalanine or tryptophan, so this is likely a read error. The rearrangement links TRBV10-3 to TRBJ2-1; no firm D call. This CDR3 region has 13 residues. Germline V gene lookup returns CDR1 ENHRY and CDR2 SYGVKD. Trimming left V 10 bases short and J 0 bases short, with 10 bases between. This CDR3 reads CATRTHSYNEQFY. CDR3 bases: TGTGCCACCAGGACGCACTCCTACAATGAGCAGTTCTAC.

This clonotype showed up just a few times. The rearrangement links TRBV6-5 to TRBJ2-3; 11 bases are a match to TRBD2. CDR1 MNHEY and CDR2 SVGAGI come from the germline V gene. The V gene end was trimmed by 4 bases and the J gene end by 5 bases; junction bases not matched to a gene: 14. The CDR3 extends over 18 amino acids. The CDR3 DNA is TGTGCCAGCAGTTTATTGGGGGATAGCGGGAGGGTTAGAGATACGCAGTATTTT. It is translated as CASSLLGDSGRVRDTQYF.

This clonotype has a handful of counts. The chain recombines TRBV6-2 or TRBV6-3 with TRBJ2-1, with 10 positions matching TRBD2. V shed 4 bases, J shed 3 bases, and the junction held 6 bases outside the gene matches. The CDR3 loop spans 16 amino acids. The germline CDR1 and CDR2 sequences are MNHEY and SVGEGT. The chain's CDR3 is CASSFLAGDHYNEQFF. The DNA for the CDR3 is TGTGCCAGCAGTTTTCTAGCGGGAGATCACTACAATGAGCAGTTCTTC.

J is TRBJ2-3 and V is TRBV14, with D uncertain. The CDR3 length is 15 residues. With 1 base removed from V and 5 bases from J, the gap between germline ends came to 13 bases. Per the germline V gene, CDR1 is SGHDN and CDR2 is FVKESK. The CDR3 nucleotides read TGTGCCAGCAGCCAAGGGTTCTTACCGGGAGATACGCAGTATTTT. As protein: CASSQGFLPGDTQYF. The full variable domain, its missing parts supplied by reference TRBV14 and TRBJ2-3, is EAGVTQFPSHSVIEKGQTVTLRCDPISGHDNLYWYRRVMGKEIKFLLHFVKESKQDESGMPNNRFLAERTGGTYSTLKVQPAELEDSGVYFCASSQGFLPGDTQYFGPGTRLTVL.

This clonotype was seen at least ten times. V and J are TRBV3-1 and TRBJ2-5; D is perhaps TRBD2 (6 bases). CDR3 length: 14 residues. The V end was cut by 1 base, the J end by 5 bases, with 11 bases between. Per germline, CDR1 LGHDT and CDR2 YNNKEL (reference sequence). CDR3 sequence reads: CASSQGTSRETQYF. As DNA, the CDR3 is TGTGCCAGCAGCCAAGGCACTAGCAGGGAGACCCAGTACTTC.

The V call is TRBV4-2, the J call TRBJ2-3; D gene unclear. The CDR3 spans 16 residues. V was cut by 1 base and J by 2 bases, with 13 bases left in between. Germline values: CDR1 LGHNA, CDR2 YNFKEQ. The CDR3 nucleotides are TGTGCCAGCAGCCAAGGGCTAGGACCCCCCACAGATACGCAGTATTTT. Translated: CASSQGLGPPTDTQYF.

This clonotype was seen only a few times. The CDR3 DNA follows: TGTGCCAGCAGGGTACACGGGACGAACACTGAAGCTTTCTTT. Its translation is CASRVHGTNTEAFF. V usage is TRBV11-3 and J usage is TRBJ1-1; TRBD1 is a possible D gene (5 bases). Germline V gene data show CDR1 as SGHNT and CDR2 as YENEEA. V lost 6 bases to trimming and J lost 1 base, with 12 bases between them. The CDR3 consists of 14 residues. The variable domain in full, completed from reference TRBV11-3 and TRBJ1-1, reads EAGVVQSPRYKIIEKKQPVAFWCNPISGHNTLYWYLQNLGQGPELLIRYENEEAVDDSQLPKDRFSAERLKGVDSTLKIQPAELGDSAVYLCASRVHGTNTEAFFGQGTRLTVV.

This clonotype was picked up many times. The junction differs from germline at one of its ends, possibly a read error. The chain employs TRBV15 and TRBJ2-1; 10 bases map to TRBD2. Looked up from germline, CDR1 is LNHNV and CDR2 is YYDKDF (reference sequence). The CDR3 is 13 residues long. The DNA for the CDR3 is TGTGCCACCAGCAGGGACCGACTAGCGGGTATCCTCTTC. Translating gives CATSRDRLAGILF.

This clonotype was seen only a few times. This sequence joins TRBV15 and TRBJ2-1; D is possibly TRBD2 (5 bases). Trimming cost V 8 bases and J 5 bases, with 13 bases left between them. The CDR3 has 13 residues. From germline, CDR1 is LNHNV and CDR2 YYDKDF (reference sequence). The CDR3 sequence is CATARPSHNEQFF. As DNA, the CDR3 is TGTGCCACCGCCCGCCCTAGCCACAATGAGCAGTTCTTC.

The chain couples TRBV13 to TRBJ2-7; perhaps TRBD2 as D (6 bases). Germline CDR1 reads PRHDT; CDR2 reads FYEKMQ (reference sequence). The CDR3 consists of 14 residues. With 7 bases removed from V and 7 bases from J, the gap between germline ends came to 20 bases. CDR3 coding DNA: TGTGCCAGCACGAGGAGGGTCCTCCTCAAAGAGCAGTACGTC. It encodes CASTRRVLLKEQYV.

This clonotype was seen many times. V usage is TRBV12-3 or TRBV12-4 and J usage is TRBJ1-1; D not resolved. V lost 0 bases and J lost 6, with 11 bases in between. CDR3 length: 14 amino acids. The CDR3 reads CASSLAGRLSEAFF. The CDR3 DNA reads TGTGCCAGCAGTTTAGCAGGGAGGCTTTCTGAAGCTTTCTTT.

This clonotype was counted at least ten times. The chain links TRBV20-1 to TRBJ2-5; TRBD2 might be the D (5 bases). The CDR3 is 14 amino acids. Germline V lookup: CDR1 DFQATT, CDR2 SNEGSKA (reference sequence). Trimming shortened V by 4 bases and J by 5 bases, and 17 bases separated the two germline ends. CDR3 nucleotides: TGCAGTGCTATTCGTGTGGGAGAGTGGGAGACCCAGTACTTC. It is translated as CSAIRVGEWETQYF.

This clonotype came up many times. This rearrangement joins TRBV28 to TRBJ2-5; tentatively, D is TRBD2 (5 bases). Per germline, CDR1 MDHEN and CDR2 SYDVKM. The length of the CDR3 is 14 residues. V was trimmed by 3 bases and J by 4 bases, leaving 12 bases between them. The CDR3 DNA reads TGTGCCAGCAGTTTTACAACGGGAACAGAGACCCAGTACTTC. It yields the protein CASSFTTGTETQYF.

The chain links TRBV2 to TRBJ2-3, with a tentative D call TRBD1 (6 bases). Deletions cut 11 bases from V and 6 bases from J, with 15 bases between. The germline V gene has CDR1 SNHLY and CDR2 FYNNEI. CDR3 size: 12 residues. The CDR3 sequence is CAGNTDRDTQYF. CDR3 bases: TGTGCCGGGAACACCGACAGGGATACGCAGTATTTT. The whole variable domain, remainder taken from reference TRBV2 and TRBJ2-3, is EPEVTQTPSHQVTQMGQEVILRCVPISNHLYFYWYRQILGQKVEFLVSFYNNEISEKSEIFDDQFSVERPDGSNFTLKIRSTKLEDSAMYFCAGNTDRDTQYFGPGTRLTVL.

The DNA for the CDR3 is TGTGCCAGCACCTCGGATGCGGTGAACACTGAAGCTTTCTTT. This encodes CASTSDAVNTEAFF. This chain connects TRBV7-8 to TRBJ1-1; D gene ambiguous. The CDR3 contains 14 residues. Germline assignment: CDR1 SGHVS and CDR2 FQNEAQ. Trimming left V 7 bases short and J 0 bases short, with 12 bases between.